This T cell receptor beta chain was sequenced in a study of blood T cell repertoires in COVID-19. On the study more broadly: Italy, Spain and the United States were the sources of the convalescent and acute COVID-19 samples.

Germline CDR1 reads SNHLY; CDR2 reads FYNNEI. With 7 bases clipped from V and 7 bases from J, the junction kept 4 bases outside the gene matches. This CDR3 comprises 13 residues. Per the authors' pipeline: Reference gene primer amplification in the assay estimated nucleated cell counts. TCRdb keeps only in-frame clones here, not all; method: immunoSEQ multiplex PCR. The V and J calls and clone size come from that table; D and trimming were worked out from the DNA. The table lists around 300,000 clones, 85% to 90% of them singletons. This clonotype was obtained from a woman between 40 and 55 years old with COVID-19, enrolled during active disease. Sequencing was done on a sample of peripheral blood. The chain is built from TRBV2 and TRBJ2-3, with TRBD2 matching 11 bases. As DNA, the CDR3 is TGTGCCAGCATAGCGGGGGGGCTTTATACGCAGTATTTT. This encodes CASIAGGLYTQYF.